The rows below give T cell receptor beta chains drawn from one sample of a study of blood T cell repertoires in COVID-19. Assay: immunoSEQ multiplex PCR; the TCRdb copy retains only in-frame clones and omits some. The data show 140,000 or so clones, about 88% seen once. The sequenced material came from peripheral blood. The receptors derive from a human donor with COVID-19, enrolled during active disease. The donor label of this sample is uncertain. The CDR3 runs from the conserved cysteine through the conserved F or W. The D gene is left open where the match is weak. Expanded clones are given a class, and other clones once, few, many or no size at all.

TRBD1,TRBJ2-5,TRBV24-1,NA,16,TGTGCCACCAGTGATTTCTCACGGACAGGGCGAGAGACCCAGTACTTC,CATSDFSRTGRETQYF
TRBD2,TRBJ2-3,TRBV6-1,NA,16,TGTGCCAGCAGTGTACAAGCGGGACTCAGCACAGATACGCAGTATTTT,CASSVQAGLSTDTQYF
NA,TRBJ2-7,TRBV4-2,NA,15,TGTGCCAGCAGCCAAGATCGGAGGCGCCCCTACGAGCAGTACTTC,CASSQDRRRPYEQYF
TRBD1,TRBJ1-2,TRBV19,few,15,TGTGCCAGTAGTATGGCCGGGACAGGGAGCTATGGCTACACCTTC,CASSMAGTGSYGYTF
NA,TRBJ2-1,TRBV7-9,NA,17,TGTGCCAGCAGCTTATTGGAGGGACTGGGTTCCTACAATGAGCAGTTCTTC,CASSLLEGLGSYNEQFF
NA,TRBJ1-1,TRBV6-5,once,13,TGTGCCAGCAGTTACTCACCGGGAACTGAAGCTTTCTTT,CASSYSPGTEAFF
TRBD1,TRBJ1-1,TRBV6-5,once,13,TGTGCCAGCAGTTACAGGGGGCACACTGAAGCTTTCTTT,CASSYRGHTEAFF
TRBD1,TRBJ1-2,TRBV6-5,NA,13,TGTGCCATCGGACAGGGAGGATTCTATGGCTACACCTTC,CAIGQGGFYGYTF
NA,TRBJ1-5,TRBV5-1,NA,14,TGCGCCAGCAGCACGGGAGGCTCGGCGGAGCCCCAGCATTTT,CASSTGGSAEPQHF
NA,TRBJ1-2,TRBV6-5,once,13,TGTGCCAGCAATAAACAGGGAAGTGGTGGCTACACCTTC,CASNKQGSGGYTF
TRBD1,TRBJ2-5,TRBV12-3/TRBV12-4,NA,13,TGTGCCAGCAGAAGGACAGGGGAAGAGACCCAGTACTTC,CASRRTGEETQYF
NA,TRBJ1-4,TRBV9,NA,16,TGTGCCAGCAGCGCCATGAATAGTGGAACTAATGAAAAACTGTTTTTT,CASSAMNSGTNEKLFF
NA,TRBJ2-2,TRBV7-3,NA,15,TGTGCCAGCAGCTTAGGGGGCTACGGGACCGGGGAGCTGTTTTTT,CASSLGGYGTGELFF
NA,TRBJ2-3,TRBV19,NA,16,TGTGCCAGTAGTATAGAAGCAGGGTCGGGCACAGATACGCAGTATTTT,CASSIEAGSGTDTQYF
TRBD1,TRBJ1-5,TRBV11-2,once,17,TGTGCCAGCAGCTTAGGTCAAGGACAGGTCTCAAATCAGCCCCAGCATTTT,CASSLGQGQVSNQPQHF
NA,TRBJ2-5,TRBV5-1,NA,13,TGCGCCAGCAAGGGGGACCTCCAAGAGACCCAGTACTTC,CASKGDLQETQYF
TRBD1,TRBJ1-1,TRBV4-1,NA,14,TGCGCCAGCAGCCAACTTACAGGGGATGGGGAAGCTTTCTTT,CASSQLTGDGEAFF
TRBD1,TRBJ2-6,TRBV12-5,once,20,TGTGCTAGTGGTTTGTTAAGTTGGACAGGAACGAGCTCTGGGGCCAACGTCCTGACTTTC,CASGLLSWTGTSSGANVLTF
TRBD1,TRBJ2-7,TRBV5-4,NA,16,TGTGCCAGCAGCGGGTATGAACGACAGGGGTCCTACGAGCAGTACTTC,CASSGYERQGSYEQYF
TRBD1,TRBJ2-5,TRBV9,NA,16,TGTGCCAGCAGCCCGGGACAGGGGGGAATTGCGGAGACCCAGTACTTC,CASSPGQGGIAETQYF
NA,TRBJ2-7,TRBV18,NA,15,TGTGCCAGCTCACCCCTGGGACATACGTCCGGCGAGCAGTACTTC,CASSPLGHTSGEQYF
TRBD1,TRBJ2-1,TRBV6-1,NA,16,TGTGCCAGCAGTGGGTGGACCGGGACAGGCGACAATGAGCAGTTCTTC,CASSGWTGTGDNEQFF
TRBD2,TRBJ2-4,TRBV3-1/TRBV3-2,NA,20,TGTGCCAGCAGCCAAGATCGTAGCGGGGGGGCGAGTTTGGACAAAAACATTCAGTACTTC,CASSQDRSGGASLDKNIQYF
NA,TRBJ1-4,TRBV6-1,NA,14,TGTGCCAGCAGTGACGGCGACAGGTTCGGGAAACTGTTTTTT,CASSDGDRFGKLFF
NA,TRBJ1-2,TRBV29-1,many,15,TGCAGCGTTACCGGGCTACCTTCTGGCGGGTCTGGCTACACCTTC,CSVTGLPSGGSGYTF
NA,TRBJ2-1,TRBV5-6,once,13,TGTGCCAGCAGCTTTCTTGCGGGCAATGAGCAGTTCTTC,CASSFLAGNEQFF
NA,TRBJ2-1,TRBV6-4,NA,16,TGTGCCAGCAGTGAAGTGGGGCCCCCCTACTACAATGAGCAGTTCTTC,CASSEVGPPYYNEQFF
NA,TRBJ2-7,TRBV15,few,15,TGTGCCACCAGCAGAGGCAAAAATAGGCGGTCCGAGCAGTACTTC,CATSRGKNRRSEQYF
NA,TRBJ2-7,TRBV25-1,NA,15,TGTGCCAGCAGTGAATCTGGCCTAGCCCCCTACGAGCAGTACTTC,CASSESGLAPYEQYF
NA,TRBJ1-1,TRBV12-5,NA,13,TGTGCTAGTGGTTTTGCCCTAAACACTGAAGCTTTCTTT,CASGFALNTEAFF
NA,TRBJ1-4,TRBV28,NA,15,TGTGCCAGCAGTTTAGTGGGCCAGGGCGGAGAAAAACTGTTTTTT,CASSLVGQGGEKLFF
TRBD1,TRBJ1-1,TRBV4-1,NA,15,TGCGCCAGCAGCCCGCCAGACAGGGTGAACACTGAAGCTTTCTTT,CASSPPDRVNTEAFF
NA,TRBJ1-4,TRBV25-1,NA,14,TGTGCCAGCAGTATAGCAGGGATTGGTGAAAAACTGTTTTTT,CASSIAGIGEKLFF
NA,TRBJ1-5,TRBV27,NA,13,TGTGCCAGCAGCTACTATGGTGGTCAGCCCCAGCATTTT,CASSYYGGQPQHF
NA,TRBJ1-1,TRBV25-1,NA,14,TGTGCCAGCGTAGGACGGGAGGTGTACACTGAAGCTTTCTTT,CASVGREVYTEAFF